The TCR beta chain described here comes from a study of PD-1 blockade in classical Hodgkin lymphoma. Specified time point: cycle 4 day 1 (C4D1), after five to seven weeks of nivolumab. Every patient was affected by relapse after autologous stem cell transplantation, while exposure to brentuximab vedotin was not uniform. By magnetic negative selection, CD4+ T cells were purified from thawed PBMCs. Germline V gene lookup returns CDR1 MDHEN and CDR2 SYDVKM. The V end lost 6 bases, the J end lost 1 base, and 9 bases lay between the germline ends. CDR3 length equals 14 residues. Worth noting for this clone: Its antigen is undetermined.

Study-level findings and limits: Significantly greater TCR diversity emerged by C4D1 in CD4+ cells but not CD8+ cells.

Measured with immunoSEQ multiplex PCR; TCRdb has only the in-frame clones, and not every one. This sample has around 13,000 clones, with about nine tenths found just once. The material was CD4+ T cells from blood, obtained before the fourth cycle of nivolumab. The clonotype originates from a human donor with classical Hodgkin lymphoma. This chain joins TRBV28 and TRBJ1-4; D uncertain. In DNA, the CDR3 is TGTGCCAGCAGCCTCCACGGAACTAATGAAAAACTGTTTTTT. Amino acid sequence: CASSLHGTNEKLFF. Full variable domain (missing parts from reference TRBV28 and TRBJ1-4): DVKVTQSSRYLVKRTGEKVFLECVQDMDHENMFWYRQDPGLGLRLIYFSYDVKMKEKGDIPEGYSVSREKKERFSLILESASTNQTSMYLCASSLHGTNEKLFFGSGTQLSVL.